This TCR beta chain was recovered during a study of blood T cell repertoires in COVID-19 (dated by TCRdb to 2020 to 2022). Looking at the study overall: Samples covering the acute and convalescent phases of COVID-19 were provided by collaborators in the United States, Italy and Spain. Deeply sampled blood TCRbeta repertoires from subjects exposed to, actively infected with, or recovered from COVID-19 were included in the dataset. A freely available public database, intended as a resource for researchers studying the immune response to SARS-CoV-2, is where the repertoires were released. Nearly every sample came with metadata listing a de-identified subject ID, COVID-19 status, age in years and sex. Where available, HLA class I and class II types were taken from metadata supplied by the sample provider and were not determined by assay-based typing. The prospective study material was composed of cDNA or gDNA derived from T cells, B-cell-depleted T cells, or PBMCs. Samples were obtained from the ongoing ImmuneRACE study (first 160 participants) and from roughly 1,300 subjects provided by 6 global collaborators.

A remark on this clone: Its target antigen remains unknown. Base qualities are missing; no much larger clone stands one base away.

The CDR3 holds 15 amino acids from the cysteine to the phenylalanine. Only CDR3 DNA is held: 45 bases, read in frame from base 1. Reading the germline V gene gives CDR1 MDHEN and CDR2 SYDVKM. Trimming takes 3 bases off V and 6 bases off J; junction bases not matched to a gene: 6. Summary of the overall study and its limitations: The quantity of clinical and demographic metadata differed by source and by participant and was supplied without curation.

The immunoSEQ Assay, a bias-controlled multiplex PCR, was used to amplify TCRbeta CDR3 regions from genomic DNA. In the original analysis: The number of nucleated cells in each sample was estimated from the amplification of reference gene primers within the assay. To quantify the absolute abundance of each unique TCRbeta CDR3 rearrangement, sequence reads were collapsed and filtered. For each sample, productive Simpson clonality was calculated as the square root of Simpson's diversity index across productive rearrangements. What TCRdb holds here is the immuneACCESS table cut down to in-frame rearrangements. Part of the clones is not present; checked against another copy, under half of the missing clones reflect an unresolved V gene, and the others are unexplained. Clone size and V and J calls were adopted from that table, with D and trimming inferred from the DNA. The sample table records fewer than 300,000 clones; about nine tenths of these occur just once. The ten largest clones represent around 1.1% of the sample.

Participants in the prospective study were aged 18 to 89 years, lived in 20 to 30 United States geographic areas, and enrolled through a virtual design. In the prospective study, participants were assigned to cohorts based on the clinical history participants reported in a screening survey and a study questionnaire. Recovered participants in ImmuneRACE Cohort 3 were defined as having two consecutive negative NP/OP PCR tests, clearance from a healthcare professional, or resolution of symptoms. In the prospective study, mobile phlebotomists collected whole blood, serum and a nasopharyngeal or oropharyngeal swab from each participant. Participants in the prospective study had the option to provide additional blood draws and questionnaires over a roughly two-month period. Before DNA extraction, prospective study blood samples were shipped either frozen or at room temperature.

The material sequenced was PBMCs or T cells enriched from blood (not recorded which). The clonotype originates from a woman aged 25-40 years who had recovered from COVID-19. The sequence is built from TRBV28 and TRBJ1-5, and TRBD1 aligns with 9 junction nucleotides. The nucleotide sequence is TGTGCCAGCAGTTTCGGGGACAGGGTACGTCAGCCCCAGCATTTT. Its product reads: CASSFGDRVRQPQHF. The entire variable domain, with the stretches around the CDR3 drawn from the reference TRBV28 and TRBJ1-5 proteins, is DVKVTQSSRYLVKRTGEKVFLECVQDMDHENMFWYRQDPGLGLRLIYFSYDVKMKEKGDIPEGYSVSREKKERFSLILESASTNQTSMYLCASSFGDRVRQPQHFGDGTRLSIL.